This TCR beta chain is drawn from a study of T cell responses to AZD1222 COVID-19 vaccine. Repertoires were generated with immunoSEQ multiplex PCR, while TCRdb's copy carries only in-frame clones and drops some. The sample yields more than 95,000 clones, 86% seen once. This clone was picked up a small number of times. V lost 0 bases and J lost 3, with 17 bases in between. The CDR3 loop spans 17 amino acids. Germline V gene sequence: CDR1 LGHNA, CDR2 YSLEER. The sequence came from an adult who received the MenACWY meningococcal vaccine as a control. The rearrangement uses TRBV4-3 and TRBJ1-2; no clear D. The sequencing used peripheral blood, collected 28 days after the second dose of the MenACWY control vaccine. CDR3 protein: CASSQDGKQDPDYGYTF. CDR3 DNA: TGCGCCAGCAGCCAAGATGGTAAGCAGGACCCGGACTATGGCTACACCTTC.